This TCR beta chain is drawn from a study of cytomegalovirus exposure and HLA in healthy donors. General observations from the study: Being productive about 87% or about 30% of the time was typical of most TCR beta V segments in an earlier analysis. Among immune exposure information, only CMV serostatus was available. When analyzed later, a missense DCLRE1C variant was found to be linked to TCR beta V- and J-gene trimming. Several of the most significant clusters appeared, in a later analysis, to be linked to common viral pathogens.

Germline V gene lookup returns CDR1 MNHEY and CDR2 SVGAGI. Deletions cut 2 bases from V and 5 bases from J, with 12 bases between. The CDR3 has 14 amino acids. In the PCR, 60 Vbeta and 13 Jbeta primers were used. The method was immunoSEQ multiplex PCR; TCRdb's version includes in-frame clones alone and lacks a portion of them. The table includes roughly 110,000 clones, about three quarters detected once. Of note for this clone: Its antigen is not identified. The identical CDR3 is also encoded by other nucleotide sequences in the sample.

The rearrangement uses TRBV6-5 and TRBJ2-5; no reliable D call. This sequence originates from a boy between 5 and 17 years old in good health and CMV-seronegative. Sequencing was done on a sample of PBMCs. CDR3 amino acids: CASSYGQALETQYF. The CDR3, as DNA: TGTGCCAGCAGTTACGGGCAGGCCCTGGAGACCCAGTACTTC.